This T cell receptor (beta chain) emerged from a study of cytomegalovirus exposure and HLA in healthy donors. Libraries were prepared by immunoSEQ multiplex PCR; TCRdb keeps only in-frame clonotypes and omits some of them. Of about 140,000 clones listed, just over 85% are singletons. Germline V gene data show CDR1 as MGHRA and CDR2 as YSYEKL. The trim removed 3 bases at V and 5 bases at J, leaving 5 bases unmatched. There are 14 residues in the CDR3. While the first cohort had 700 or so subjects, the donors belonged to the separate validation cohort of about 110 subjects. The source material was PBMCs. This chain links TRBV4-1 with TRBJ1-1; 8 bases map to TRBD1. The receptor was isolated from a woman in her late teens or twenties in good health and CMV-seropositive. The CDR3, as DNA: TGCGCCAGCAGCCATTACACAGGGGGGACTGAAGCTTTCTTT. Translating gives CASSHYTGGTEAFF.